The 9 T cell receptor beta chains below come from one sample, sequenced in a study of shared clonotypes between healthy human individuals. Libraries were prepared by immunoSEQ multiplex PCR; TCRdb keeps only in-frame clonotypes and omits some of them. The data contain millions of clones, roughly 92% of them singletons. The sequenced sample consisted of naive CD4+ T cells sorted from blood. Described subset: CD45RA+ positively selected. Receptor source: a man aged 18 to 29 in good health.

For this clone: The same CDR3 also results from other DNA sequences found in this sample. This chain joins TRBV19 and TRBJ1-5, with 7 bases that match TRBD1. Germline CDR1 and CDR2: LNHDA and SQIVND (reference sequence). The CDR3 totals 14 residues. The trim removed 3 bases at V and 5 bases at J, leaving 4 bases unmatched. The CDR3 DNA reads as TGTGCCAGTAGTATCGGGACAGATTATCAGCCCCAGCATTTT. It translates to CASSIGTDYQPQHF.

For this clone: The same CDR3 can be traced to other DNA sequences in this sample. The V call is TRBV18, the J call TRBJ2-3, with 9 nucleotides matching TRBD1. Germline V CDR1 and CDR2: KGHSH, LQKENI. After removal of 3 bases from V and 2 bases from J, the junction contained 3 bases not matched to a gene. The CDR3 spans 15 residues. CDR3 DNA: TGTGCCAGCTCACCCCGGGACAGGGACACAGATACGCAGTATTTT. It specifies CASSPRDRDTDTQYF. Using reference TRBV18 and TRBJ2-3 for the parts outside the CDR3, the full variable domain is NAGVMQNPRHLVRRRGQEARLRCSPMKGHSHVYWYRQLPEEGLKFMVYLQKENIIDESGMPKERFSAEFPKEGPSILRIQQVVRGDSAAYFCASSPRDRDTDTQYFGPGTRLTVL.

This chain links TRBV5-1 with TRBJ2-3; no definite D call. V was shortened by 2 bases and J by 5 bases, with 12 bases between the two germline ends. The CDR3 has 14 amino acids. Germline CDR1 is SGHRS and CDR2 is YFSETQ. The CDR3 protein is CASSFISGQDTQYF. In nucleotides, the CDR3 is TGCGCCAGCAGCTTTATTTCGGGTCAAGATACGCAGTATTTT.

The J gene is TRBJ1-1, the V gene TRBV25-1, with 8 positions matching TRBD1. The germline V gene has CDR1 MGHDK and CDR2 SYGVNS. The ends lost 6 bases at V and 8 bases at J; junction bases unmatched: 8. This CDR3 is 13 amino acids long. The CDR3 DNA sequence: TGTGCCAGCAGGAGCTCCAGGACAGGGGAAGCTTTCTTT. This encodes CASRSSRTGEAFF.

The V and J genes are TRBV10-1 and TRBJ2-2, with TRBD1 matching over 9 bases. After removal of 2 bases from V and 7 bases from J, the junction contained 8 bases not matched to a gene. Germline CDR1 WNHNN, CDR2 SYGVQD (reference sequence). The CDR3 length is 16 residues. CDR3 amino acids: CASSEMTGGPGGELFF. DNA of the CDR3: TGCGCCAGCAGTGAGATGACAGGGGGACCTGGCGGGGAGCTGTTTTTT.

CDR3 nucleotides: TGTGCCAGCAGTGAAGAGGGGGGACTGAGCAATCAGCCCCAGCATTTT. This translates into CASSEEGGLSNQPQHF. The rearrangement uses TRBV6-1 and TRBJ1-5, with D perhaps TRBD1 (6 bases). V lost 1 base and J lost 1, with 11 bases in between. The CDR3 has 16 residues. Germline V gives CDR1 MNHNS, CDR2 SASEGT.

The chain combines TRBV5-1 with TRBJ2-1; maybe TRBD2 (5 bases). Germline CDR1 reads SGHRS; CDR2 reads YFSETQ. This CDR3 contains 15 residues. V lost 2 bases and J 3 bases, leaving 12 bases between the germline ends. CDR3 region: CASSLGRPDYNEQFF. DNA of the CDR3: TGCGCCAGCAGCTTAGGGAGACCGGACTACAATGAGCAGTTCTTC.

This clone was recorded only once. The J gene is TRBJ2-7, the V gene TRBV6-1; 9 bases map to TRBD1. Germline CDR1 reads MNHNS; CDR2 reads SASEGT. After removal of 4 bases from V and 5 bases from J, the junction contained 9 bases not matched to a gene. The CDR3 sequence is 15 residues long. This CDR3 is CASSGQGVSFDEQYF. The DNA of the CDR3 is TGTGCCAGCAGTGGACAGGGGGTTTCCTTCGACGAGCAGTACTTC.

The chain couples TRBV2 to TRBJ1-1; D is possibly TRBD1 (5 bases). Germline lookup yields CDR1 SNHLY and CDR2 FYNNEI. V lost 7 bases, J lost 12 bases, and 27 bases lay in between. This CDR3 is 15 amino acids long. The CDR3 sequence: CASMAGRGLPGSTFF. The CDR3 DNA follows: TGTGCCAGCATGGCGGGGCGGGGCTTACCGGGCTCGACTTTCTTT. Supplemented by reference TRBV2 and TRBJ1-1, the full variable domain reads EPEVTQTPSHQVTQMGQEVILRCVPISNHLYFYWYRQILGQKVEFLVSFYNNEISEKSEIFDDQFSVERPDGSNFTLKIRSTKLEDSAMYFCASMAGRGLPGSTFFGQGTRLTVV.